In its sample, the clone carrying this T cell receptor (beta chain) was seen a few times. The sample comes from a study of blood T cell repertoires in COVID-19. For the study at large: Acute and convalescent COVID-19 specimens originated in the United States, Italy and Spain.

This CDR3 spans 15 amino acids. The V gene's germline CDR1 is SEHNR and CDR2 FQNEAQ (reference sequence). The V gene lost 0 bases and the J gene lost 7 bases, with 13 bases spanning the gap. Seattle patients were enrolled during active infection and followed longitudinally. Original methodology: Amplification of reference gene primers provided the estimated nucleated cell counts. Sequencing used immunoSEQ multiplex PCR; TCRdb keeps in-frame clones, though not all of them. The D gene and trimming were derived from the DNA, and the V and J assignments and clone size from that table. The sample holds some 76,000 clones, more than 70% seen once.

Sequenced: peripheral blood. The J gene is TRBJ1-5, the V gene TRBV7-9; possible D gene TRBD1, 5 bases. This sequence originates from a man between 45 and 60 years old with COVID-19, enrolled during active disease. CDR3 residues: CASSLAHGGIQPQHF. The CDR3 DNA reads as TGTGCCAGCAGCTTAGCGCATGGGGGGATCCAGCCCCAGCATTTT.